These 7 T cell receptor beta chains originate from one sample sequenced in a study of blood T cell repertoires in COVID-19. Measured with immunoSEQ multiplex PCR; TCRdb has only the in-frame clones, and not every one. The sample consists of about 270,000 clones, 86% of them appearing once. The specimen was peripheral blood. These receptors were obtained from a man aged 35 to 55 with active or convalescent COVID-19.

The chain combines TRBV18 with TRBJ1-2, with 8 bases lining up with TRBD1. Unmatched junction bases numbered 10, after V lost 4 bases and J lost 0 bases. Germline V gene lookup returns CDR1 KGHSH and CDR2 LQKENI. The CDR3 runs to 17 residues. The CDR3 spells CASSRQGTGQTNYGYTF. The CDR3 DNA sequence: TGTGCCAGCTCACGACAGGGGACGGGTCAAACTAACTATGGCTACACCTTC.

V gene TRBV20-1 combines with J gene TRBJ1-2, with a tentative D call TRBD1 (6 bases). V was cut by 7 bases and J by 4 bases, with 10 bases left in between. From germline, CDR1 is DFQATT and CDR2 SNEGSKA (reference sequence). CDR3 length: 11 residues. The CDR3 DNA reads TGCAGTGTACTCAGGGGCTATGGCTACACCTTC. It encodes CSVLRGYGYTF.

This chain links TRBV3-1 (or the pseudogene TRBV3-2) with TRBJ2-7, with TRBD1 as a possible D gene (5 bases). Trimming took 1 base from V and 4 from J, leaving 8 bases between them. This CDR3 is built from 13 residues. Germline V gene data show CDR1 as LGHDT and CDR2 as YNNKEL (reference sequence). CDR3 loop: CASSQVGLYEQYF. The CDR3 bases are TGTGCCAGCAGCCAAGTGGGGCTATACGAGCAGTACTTC.

The chain couples TRBV2 to TRBJ1-2, with D unresolved. Germline loops: CDR1 SNHLY, CDR2 FYNNEI. V dropped 5 bases and J dropped 6 bases, with 13 bases sitting between them. CDR3 length equals 13 residues. DNA for the CDR3: TGTGCCAGCAGTATGCAGGTTACTGATGGCTACACCTTC. Translation gives CASSMQVTDGYTF.

This sequence joins TRBV5-6 and TRBJ1-6; 7 nucleotides match TRBD1. Germline V CDR1 and CDR2: SGHDT, YYEEEE. The CDR3 is 15 amino acids. V trimming: 3 bases; J trimming: 5 bases; junction bases outside the gene matches: 5. CDR3 loop: CASSSNRGNNSPLHF. The CDR3 nucleotides read TGTGCCAGCAGCTCGAACAGGGGAAATAATTCACCCCTCCACTTT.

This rearrangement joins TRBV2 to TRBJ2-1; possible D gene TRBD1, 6 bases. Deletions cut 6 bases from V and 5 bases from J, with 14 bases between. The CDR3 runs 14 residues. Looked up from germline, CDR1 is SNHLY and CDR2 is FYNNEI. CDR3 coding DNA: TGTGCCAGCAGGAGCCGGGACACAAACAATGAGCAGTTCTTC. This encodes CASRSRDTNNEQFF.

The genes are TRBV4-2 and TRBJ2-1; 8 bases map to TRBD2. This CDR3 contains 18 residues. The junction had 16 bases not matched to a gene; V was cut back by 7 bases and J by 2 bases. From germline, CDR1 is LGHNA and CDR2 YNFKEQ. The CDR3 sequence is CASTPRSSSGGTYNEQFF. Here the CDR3 DNA reads TGTGCCAGCACCCCAAGATCCTCCAGCGGGGGTACCTACAATGAGCAGTTCTTC.